Listed here are 7 T cell receptor beta chains from one sample, sequenced in a study of blood T cell repertoires in COVID-19. Assay: immunoSEQ multiplex PCR; the TCRdb copy retains only in-frame clones and omits some. The table shows 84,000 or so clones, with about 92% occurring only once. The material sequenced was peripheral blood. These receptors all stem from a woman aged 55-75 years with active COVID-19.

This rearrangement joins TRBV5-8 to TRBJ2-3, with a possible D match to TRBD1 (5 bases). Trimming cost V 6 bases and J 2 bases, with 13 bases left between them. Per the germline V gene, CDR1 is SGHTS and CDR2 is YDEGEE. This CDR3 is built from 14 residues. CDR3 protein: CASISMGHTDTQYF. As DNA, the CDR3 is TGTGCCAGCATCTCTATGGGGCACACAGATACGCAGTATTTT.

This chain links TRBV7-2 with TRBJ2-3; 8 positions agree with TRBD1. The CDR3 spans 17 residues. V shed 1 base and J 4 bases; nucleotides not matched to a gene: 10. The germline gives CDR1 SGHTA, CDR2 FQGNSA. The CDR3 region has the DNA TGTGCCAGCAGCTTAGAACCCCAGGGGGCGCGGCCAGATACGCAGTATTTT. Its protein is CASSLEPQGARPDTQYF. Filled out from reference TRBV7-2 and TRBJ2-3, the complete variable domain reads GAGVSQSPSNKVTEKGKDVELRCDPISGHTALYWYRQSLGQGLEFLIYFQGNSAPDKSGLPSDRFSAERTGGSVSTLTIQRTQQEDSAVYLCASSLEPQGARPDTQYFGPGTRLTVL.

The chain carries TRBV3-1 (or the pseudogene TRBV3-2) and TRBJ1-2; D is perhaps TRBD1 (6 bases). Trimming stripped 4 bases from V and 6 bases from J, with 15 bases between. The CDR3 contains 14 residues. CDR1 is LGHDT, CDR2 YNNKEL, per germline (reference sequence). The CDR3 sequence: CASSLDNRVHGYTF. Here the CDR3 DNA reads TGTGCCAGCAGCCTTGACAACAGGGTCCATGGCTACACCTTC.

This CDR3 reads CASSLAPRSNTEAFF. For the CDR3, the DNA is TGCGCCAGCAGCTTGGCCCCGCGGTCGAACACTGAAGCTTTCTTT. V gene TRBV5-1 combines with J gene TRBJ1-1, with D hard to call. CDR1 SGHRS and CDR2 YFSETQ come from the germline V gene. The CDR3 has 15 residues. V shed 0 bases and J shed 1 base, with 10 bases lying between them.

This rearrangement joins TRBV28 to TRBJ2-5; a possible D gene is TRBD2 (5 bases). V dropped 3 bases and J dropped 5 bases, with 16 bases sitting between them. CDR1 and CDR2 from the germline V gene are MDHEN and SYDVKM. The CDR3 runs 15 residues. The CDR3 DNA reads as TGTGCCAGCAGTTTCCCTCCGGGCACGGGGGAGACCCAGTACTTC. The encoded protein is CASSFPPGTGETQYF.

This chain connects TRBV7-6 to TRBJ1-5; possible D gene TRBD1, 6 bases. Germline lookup yields CDR1 SGHVS and CDR2 FNYEAQ. V was trimmed by 1 base and J by 10 bases, leaving 14 bases between them. The CDR3 covers 14 residues. CDR3 sequence: CASSLDVTGIPQHF. CDR3 sequence (DNA): TGTGCCAGCAGCTTAGACGTCACAGGGATACCCCAGCATTTT.

The chain joins TRBV6-6 to TRBJ2-7; 11 bases agree with TRBD1. CDR1 is MNHNY and CDR2 is SVGAGI in the germline V gene (reference sequence). This CDR3 contains 14 residues. V was clipped by 8 bases and J by 2 bases; unmatched bases: 5. In DNA, the CDR3 is TGTGCCAGCGTCCCGGGACAGGGGGCCTACGAGCAGTACTTC. Its translation is CASVPGQGAYEQYF.